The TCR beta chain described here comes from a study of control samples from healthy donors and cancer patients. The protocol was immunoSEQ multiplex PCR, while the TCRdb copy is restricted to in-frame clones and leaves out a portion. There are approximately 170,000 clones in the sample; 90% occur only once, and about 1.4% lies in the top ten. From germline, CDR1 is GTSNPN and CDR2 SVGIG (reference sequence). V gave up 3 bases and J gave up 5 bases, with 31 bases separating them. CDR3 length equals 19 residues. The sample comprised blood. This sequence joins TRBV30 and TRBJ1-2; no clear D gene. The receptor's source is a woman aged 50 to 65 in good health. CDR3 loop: CAWRTSPGQPSEASYGYTF. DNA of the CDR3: TGTGCCTGGAGAACCTCGCCGGGCCAACCCTCTGAGGCCTCTTATGGCTACACCTTC.